This is a list of T cell receptor beta chains from one sample in a study of T cell responses to AZD1222 COVID-19 vaccine. Data came from immunoSEQ multiplex PCR; TCRdb stores just in-frame clones and leaves some out. The sample carries roughly 140,000 clones, approximately 90% recorded once. This specimen consisted of peripheral blood, obtained on day 0 of MenACWY control vaccination. The receptors stem from an adult in good health. The CDR3 runs from the conserved cysteine through the conserved F or W. Each record gives: CDR3 protein, CDR3 DNA, CDR3 length, V gene, D gene, J gene, clone size. The D gene is left open where the match is weak. Expanded clones are given a class, and other clones once, few, many or no size at all.

CDR3: CASSDPGQGGYTF
DNA: TGTGCCAGCAGTGACCCGGGACAGGGCGGCTACACCTTC
length: 13
V: TRBV6-6
D: TRBD1
J: TRBJ1-2
size: .

CDR3: CASSLGDQPQHF
DNA: TGTGCCAGCAGCTTGGGGGATCAGCCCCAGCATTTT
length: 12
V: TRBV7-9
D: .
J: TRBJ1-5
size: .

CDR3: CASSPGRDTGELFF
DNA: TGTGCCAGCAGCCCAGGGAGGGACACCGGGGAGCTGTTTTTT
length: 14
V: TRBV4-2
D: TRBD2
J: TRBJ2-2
size: .

CDR3: CSAWTSGSTDEQYF
DNA: TGCAGCGCCTGGACTAGCGGGAGCACCGACGAGCAGTACTTC
length: 14
V: TRBV29-1
D: TRBD2
J: TRBJ2-7
size: .

CDR3: CASNHGRGYGYTF
DNA: TGTGCCAGCAACCACGGGAGGGGCTATGGCTACACCTTC
length: 13
V: TRBV7-2
D: .
J: TRBJ1-2
size: .

CDR3: CASSTAGWNTEAFF
DNA: TGTGCCAGTAGTACGGCAGGGTGGAACACTGAAGCTTTCTTT
length: 14
V: TRBV19
D: .
J: TRBJ1-1
size: .

CDR3: CASSLEGPHTGELFF
DNA: TGTGCCAGCAGCTTAGAAGGCCCGCACACCGGGGAGCTGTTTTTT
length: 15
V: TRBV11-3
D: .
J: TRBJ2-2
size: .

CDR3: CASSSMGLGEQFF
DNA: TGTGCCAGTAGTTCTATGGGGCTCGGTGAGCAGTTCTTC
length: 13
V: TRBV19
D: .
J: TRBJ2-1
size: once

CDR3: CASSLKQGWGTEAFF
DNA: TGTGCCAGCAGTTTGAAACAGGGGTGGGGCACTGAAGCTTTCTTT
length: 15
V: TRBV27
D: TRBD1
J: TRBJ1-1
size: .

CDR3: CASSLNRGPGELFF
DNA: TGTGCCAGCAGTTTAAACAGGGGACCAGGGGAGCTGTTTTTT
length: 14
V: TRBV28
D: TRBD1
J: TRBJ2-2
size: .

CDR3: CASSQGGFMETQYF
DNA: TGCGCCAGCAGCCAAGGGGGCTTCATGGAGACCCAGTACTTC
length: 14
V: TRBV4-1
D: .
J: TRBJ2-5
size: .

CDR3: CASSVRSVTSGRGSEQYF
DNA: TGTGCCAGCAGTGTAAGGTCGGTGACTAGCGGGAGGGGCTCCGAGCAGTACTTC
length: 18
V: TRBV6-1
D: TRBD2
J: TRBJ2-7
size: .

CDR3: CASSVGGRDTEAFF
DNA: TGTGCCAGCAGCGTAGGAGGCCGGGACACTGAAGCTTTCTTT
length: 14
V: TRBV9
D: .
J: TRBJ1-1
size: .

CDR3: CAGNRDGSSYEQYF
DNA: TGTGCCGGCAACCGGGACGGAAGCTCCTACGAGCAGTACTTC
length: 14
V: TRBV6-6
D: .
J: TRBJ2-7
size: .

CDR3: CASSLGFTGNTIYF
DNA: TGCGCCAGCAGCCTGGGTTTCACTGGAAACACCATATATTTT
length: 14
V: TRBV5-1
D: .
J: TRBJ1-3
size: .

CDR3: CASNPDMRSYGYTF
DNA: TGTGCCAGCAATCCGGACATGAGGAGCTATGGCTACACCTTC
length: 14
V: TRBV6-5
D: .
J: TRBJ1-2
size: once

CDR3: CASSLVGGGPGNTIYF
DNA: TGTGCCAGCAGCTTAGTCGGAGGAGGGCCCGGAAACACCATATATTTT
length: 16
V: TRBV7-9
D: .
J: TRBJ1-3
size: .

CDR3: CSASDPGDTQYF
DNA: TGCAGTGCTAGTGATCCGGGGGACACGCAGTATTTT
length: 12
V: TRBV20-1
D: .
J: TRBJ2-3
size: .

CDR3: CASSLEGSFLAGTEAFF
DNA: TGCGCCAGCAGCTTGGAAGGCAGTTTCTTAGCCGGTACTGAAGCTTTCTTT
length: 17
V: TRBV5-1
D: .
J: TRBJ1-1
size: .

CDR3: CSARGRPEQFF
DNA: TGCAGTGCTAGAGGGAGGCCAGAGCAGTTCTTC
length: 11
V: TRBV20-1
D: .
J: TRBJ2-1
size: .

CDR3: CSVASGAYEQYF
DNA: TGCAGCGTTGCCTCAGGCGCCTACGAGCAGTACTTC
length: 12
V: TRBV29-1
D: .
J: TRBJ2-7
size: .

CDR3: CASSNLQGASGELFF
DNA: TGTGCCAGCAGTAACTTACAGGGGGCTAGCGGGGAGCTGTTTTTT
length: 15
V: TRBV2
D: TRBD1
J: TRBJ2-2
size: .

CDR3: CASSLAGTDNSPLHF
DNA: TGTGCCAGCAGCTTAGCTGGGACAGATAATTCACCCCTCCACTTT
length: 15
V: TRBV7-6
D: TRBD1
J: TRBJ1-6
size: .

CDR3: CASSFLPKGNDNEQFF
DNA: TGTGCCAGCAGCTTCCTGCCCAAGGGCAATGACAATGAGCAGTTCTTC
length: 16
V: TRBV7-3
D: .
J: TRBJ2-1
size: .

CDR3: CASSDGTSGGPRETQYF
DNA: TGTGCCAGCAGTGATGGGACTAGCGGGGGCCCCCGTGAGACCCAGTACTTC
length: 17
V: TRBV6-1
D: TRBD2
J: TRBJ2-5
size: .

CDR3: CASSLGGQGTSQQYF
DNA: TGTGCCAGCAGCTTGGGGGGACAGGGGACGAGCCAGCAGTACTTC
length: 15
V: TRBV5-5
D: TRBD1
J: TRBJ2-7
size: .

CDR3: CATSDGTGGDTEAFF
DNA: TGTGCCACCAGTGATGGGACAGGGGGGGACACTGAAGCTTTCTTT
length: 15
V: TRBV24-1
D: TRBD1
J: TRBJ1-1
size: .

CDR3: CSVEQGTASSYNEQFF
DNA: TGCAGCGTTGAACAAGGGACAGCAAGCTCCTACAATGAGCAGTTCTTC
length: 16
V: TRBV29-1
D: TRBD1
J: TRBJ2-1
size: .

CDR3: CASKGTANTEAFF
DNA: TGTGCCAGCAAGGGGACGGCGAACACTGAAGCTTTCTTT
length: 13
V: TRBV25-1
D: .
J: TRBJ1-1
size: once

CDR3: CASSLAGTKTEAFF
DNA: TGCGCCAGCAGCTTGGCCGGGACTAAAACTGAAGCTTTCTTT
length: 14
V: TRBV5-1
D: .
J: TRBJ1-1
size: .

CDR3: CASSGEVIIEQFF
DNA: TGTGCCAGCAGCGGCGAGGTAATTATTGAGCAGTTCTTC
length: 13
V: TRBV2
D: .
J: TRBJ2-1
size: once

CDR3: CASSLIRLAGPGELFF
DNA: TGTGCCAGCAGTTTGATTCGCCTAGCGGGGCCCGGGGAGCTGTTTTTT
length: 16
V: TRBV27
D: TRBD2
J: TRBJ2-2
size: .

CDR3: CAISDRQGDYGYTF
DNA: TGTGCCATCAGTGATAGACAGGGCGACTATGGCTACACCTTC
length: 14
V: TRBV10-3
D: TRBD1
J: TRBJ1-2
size: .

CDR3: CASSLVSAGNEAFF
DNA: TGCGCCAGCAGCCTGGTTTCTGCAGGGAATGAAGCTTTCTTT
length: 14
V: TRBV5-1
D: .
J: TRBJ1-1
size: .

CDR3: CASSTRQGPMNTEAFF
DNA: TGTGCCAGCAGCACCCGACAGGGGCCCATGAACACTGAAGCTTTCTTT
length: 16
V: TRBV9
D: TRBD1
J: TRBJ1-1
size: .

CDR3: CASSLWDSPATNEKLFF
DNA: TGTGCCAGCAGCTTGTGGGACAGCCCTGCAACTAATGAAAAACTGTTTTTT
length: 17
V: TRBV5-6
D: TRBD1
J: TRBJ1-4
size: once

CDR3: CASSGGQGSVFYGYTF
DNA: TGTGCCAGCAGCGGAGGACAGGGTTCGGTTTTCTATGGCTACACCTTC
length: 16
V: TRBV5-8
D: TRBD1
J: TRBJ1-2
size: few

CDR3: CASSAGDGSGYTF
DNA: TGCGCCAGCAGCGCTGGTGACGGCTCTGGCTACACCTTC
length: 13
V: TRBV5-1
D: .
J: TRBJ1-2
size: .

CDR3: CASSPELVSYTGELFF
DNA: TGTGCCAGCAGCCCAGAGCTTGTAAGCTACACCGGGGAGCTGTTTTTT
length: 16
V: TRBV7-9
D: .
J: TRBJ2-2
size: .

CDR3: CASSLLGIPEAFF
DNA: TGTGCCAGCAGCTTATTAGGCATTCCTGAAGCTTTCTTT
length: 13
V: TRBV7-3
D: .
J: TRBJ1-1
size: once

CDR3: CATSRAGGSNTEAFF
DNA: TGTGCCACCAGCAGAGCCGGGGGATCGAACACTGAAGCTTTCTTT
length: 15
V: TRBV15
D: .
J: TRBJ1-1
size: few

CDR3: CASSLEGHPYNEQFF
DNA: TGTGCCAGCAGCTTGGAAGGGCACCCCTACAATGAGCAGTTCTTC
length: 15
V: TRBV5-4
D: .
J: TRBJ2-1
size: .

CDR3: CASRSRGRTEAFF
DNA: TGTGCCAGCAGGTCCAGGGGAAGAACTGAAGCTTTCTTT
length: 13
V: TRBV7-8
D: .
J: TRBJ1-1
size: .

CDR3: CASSYSRDTEAFF
DNA: TGTGCCAGCAGTTACTCGAGGGACACTGAAGCTTTCTTT
length: 13
V: TRBV6-2/TRBV6-3
D: .
J: TRBJ1-1
size: .

CDR3: CASNPGQGVFSPYGYTF
DNA: TGTGCCAGCAACCCGGGACAGGGGGTCTTTAGCCCCTATGGCTACACCTTC
length: 17
V: TRBV21-1
D: .
J: TRBJ1-2
size: .

CDR3: CASSTDRGWYGYTF
DNA: TGTGCCAGCAGTACGGACAGGGGGTGGTATGGCTACACCTTC
length: 14
V: TRBV27
D: TRBD1
J: TRBJ1-2
size: .

CDR3: CASSSGSNTEAFF
DNA: TGTGCCAGCAGCTCGGGATCTAACACTGAAGCTTTCTTT
length: 13
V: TRBV28
D: .
J: TRBJ1-1
size: .

CDR3: CAISSGQGHYGYTF
DNA: TGTGCCATCAGTTCAGGACAGGGCCACTATGGCTACACCTTC
length: 14
V: TRBV10-3
D: TRBD1
J: TRBJ1-2
size: .

CDR3: CASSDKGRSTGELFF
DNA: TGTGCCAGCAGTGATAAGGGCAGGAGCACCGGGGAGCTGTTTTTT
length: 15
V: TRBV2
D: .
J: TRBJ2-2
size: .

CDR3: CASSLAGRYDEQFF
DNA: TGCGCCAGCAGCTTGGCAGGGAGGTACGATGAGCAGTTCTTC
length: 14
V: TRBV5-1
D: .
J: TRBJ2-1
size: .

CDR3: CATGTGGSSYEQYF
DNA: TGTGCCACCGGAACGGGGGGGAGCTCCTACGAGCAGTACTTC
length: 14
V: TRBV15
D: TRBD2
J: TRBJ2-7
size: .